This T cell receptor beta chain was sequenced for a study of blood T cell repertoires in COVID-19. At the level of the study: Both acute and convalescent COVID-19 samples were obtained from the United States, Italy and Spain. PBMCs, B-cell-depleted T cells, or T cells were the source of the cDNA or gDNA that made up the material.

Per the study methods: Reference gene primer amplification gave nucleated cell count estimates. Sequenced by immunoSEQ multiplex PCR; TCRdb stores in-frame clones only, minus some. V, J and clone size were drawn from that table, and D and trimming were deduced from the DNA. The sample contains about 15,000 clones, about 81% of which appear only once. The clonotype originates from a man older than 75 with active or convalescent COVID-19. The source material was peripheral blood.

The CDR3 sequence: CASSQDRGGAGREKLFF. The CDR3 nucleotides read TGCGCCAGCAGCCAAGATCGGGGGGGTGCAGGTCGGGAAAAACTGTTTTTT. The V and J genes are TRBV4-3 and TRBJ1-4, with D perhaps TRBD1 (5 bases). Trimming took 0 bases from V and 8 from J, leaving 19 bases between them. Germline CDR1 is LGHNA and CDR2 is YSLEER. This CDR3 spans 17 amino acids.